These 27 T cell receptor beta chains originate from one sample sequenced in a study of shared T cell receptors in the human thymus. Data came from immunoSEQ multiplex PCR; TCRdb stores just in-frame clones and leaves some out. The table shows 550,000 to 800,000 clones, with approximately 83% occurring only once. The same specimen was also included in a second study, on human thymus T cells.

Sequencing input: thymocytes. These receptors originate from a girl in the first two years of life with a congenital heart defect.

The chain carries TRBV4-1 and TRBJ2-2; 8 nucleotides agree with TRBD1. Germline lookup yields CDR1 MGHRA and CDR2 YSYEKL. This CDR3 region has 16 residues. With 2 bases clipped from V and 7 bases from J, the junction kept 9 bases outside the gene matches. CDR3 sequence (DNA): TGCGCCAGCAGCCAACCATCGGACAGGGAGGACGGGGAGCTGTTTTTT. It specifies CASSQPSDREDGELFF.

The chain combines TRBV7-8 with TRBJ1-2, with 9 bases lining up with TRBD1. V lost 1 base and J lost 5; bases outside the gene matches: 8. There are 16 residues in the CDR3. The germline V gene has CDR1 SGHVS and CDR2 FQNEAQ. The CDR3 DNA reads TGTGCCAGCAGCTTAGGAGGACAGGGGCGAGCGTATGGCTACACCTTC. Residues: CASSLGGQGRAYGYTF. The complete variable domain, with remaining parts taken from reference TRBV7-8 and TRBJ1-2, reads GAGVSQSPRYKVAKRGQDVALRCDPISGHVSLFWYQQALGQGPEFLTYFQNEAQLDKSGLPSDRFFAERPEGSVSTLKIQRTQQEDSAVYLCASSLGGQGRAYGYTFGSGTRLTVV.

The chain is built from TRBV7-9 and TRBJ1-2; 7 bases are shared with TRBD1. V was clipped by 5 bases and J by 5 bases; unmatched bases: 14. Germline loops: CDR1 SEHNR, CDR2 FQNEAQ (reference sequence). This CDR3 spans 16 amino acids. The CDR3: CASSPRGRQGSYGYTF. DNA for the CDR3: TGTGCCAGCAGCCCTAGGGGTAGACAGGGTAGTTATGGCTACACCTTC.

This clone has more than one count but fewer than ten. This chain uses TRBV4-3 with TRBJ2-1, with 10 bases aligning to TRBD2. J lost 0 bases, V lost 3 bases, and 17 bases had no gene match. CDR1 is LGHNA, CDR2 YSLEER, per germline. This CDR3 is 21 amino acids long. CDR3 bases: TGCGCCAGCAGCCACCGAGCAGAACTAGCGGGGTATTCCAGCTCCTACAATGAGCAGTTCTTC. Protein product: CASSHRAELAGYSSSYNEQFF.

In this sample, this clone turned up a few times. J is TRBJ2-1 and V is TRBV15, with 8 bases matching TRBD2. V trimming: 0 bases; J trimming: 10 bases; junction bases outside the gene matches: 17. Germline values: CDR1 LNHNV, CDR2 YYDKDF (reference sequence). CDR3 length equals 18 residues. The CDR3 DNA reads as TGTGCCACCAGCAGAGATAAAGGGTCTGCGGGGGGTCAGAGGGAGCAGTTCTTC. Protein: CATSRDKGSAGGQREQFF. Using reference TRBV15 and TRBJ2-1 for the parts outside the CDR3, the full variable domain is DAMVIQNPRYQVTQFGKPVTLSCSQTLNHNVMYWYQQKSSQAPKLLFHYYDKDFNNEADTPDNFQSRRPNTSFCFLDIRSPGLGDTAMYLCATSRDKGSAGGQREQFFGPGTRLTVL.

The V gene is TRBV5-4, the J gene TRBJ2-1; D might be TRBD1 (5 bases). V dropped 4 bases and J dropped 8 bases, with 16 bases sitting between them. The germline V gene has CDR1 SGHNT and CDR2 YYREEE (reference sequence). The CDR3 totals 14 residues. The CDR3: CASSRKGVHHEQFF. CDR3 in DNA: TGTGCCAGCAGCCGGAAAGGGGTCCACCATGAGCAGTTCTTC.

This rearrangement joins TRBV27 to TRBJ1-1, with TRBD1 matching 8 bases. The CDR3 consists of 16 residues. J gave up 6 bases and V 4 bases, and 13 bases lay outside the gene matches. From germline, CDR1 is MNHEY and CDR2 SMNVEV (reference sequence). CDR3: CASSSTWTGLEPEAFF. CDR3 in DNA: TGTGCCAGCAGTTCCACATGGACAGGGCTGGAGCCTGAAGCTTTCTTT.

V and J are TRBV7-8 and TRBJ2-5; maybe TRBD2 (5 bases). Trimming stripped 7 bases from V and 1 base from J, with 16 bases between. The CDR3 sequence is 15 residues long. In germline, CDR1 is SGHVS, CDR2 FQNEAQ. The DNA for the CDR3 is TGTGCCAGCACCCCCCGGCGGGCAGTCCAAGAGACCCAGTACTTC. Translating gives CASTPRRAVQETQYF. The full variable domain, its missing parts supplied by reference TRBV7-8 and TRBJ2-5, is GAGVSQSPRYKVAKRGQDVALRCDPISGHVSLFWYQQALGQGPEFLTYFQNEAQLDKSGLPSDRFFAERPEGSVSTLKIQRTQQEDSAVYLCASTPRRAVQETQYFGPGTRLLVL.

This clone is a singleton in its sample. The V and J genes are TRBV11-2 and TRBJ2-7, with D possibly TRBD1 on 6 matching bases. This CDR3 has 15 residues. Germline V gene data show CDR1 as SGHAT and CDR2 as FQNNGV. The ends were cut back, 4 bases at V and 2 bases at J, with 15 bases in the middle. The CDR3 DNA reads as TGTGCCAGCAGCTCAGGTGGGGGCAGGACCTACGAGCAGTACTTC. Its translation: CASSSGGGRTYEQYF.

This rearrangement joins TRBV27 to TRBJ1-2; 11 nucleotides match TRBD1. This CDR3 spans 19 amino acids. CDR1 is MNHEY, CDR2 SMNVEV, per germline (reference sequence). V dropped 1 base and J dropped 2; count of bases not matched to a gene: 12. CDR3 nucleotide sequence: TGTGCCAGCAGTTTATGTAAGGGGCCCGGACAGGGGGCAAACTATGGCTACACCTTC. This encodes CASSLCKGPGQGANYGYTF.

The chain is built from TRBV10-3 and TRBJ2-3, with 14 bases fitting TRBD2. V was pared by 6 bases and J by 6 bases, with 5 bases of the junction left unmatched. Germline V gene sequence: CDR1 ENHRY, CDR2 SYGVKD. The CDR3 spans 15 residues. CDR3 sequence: CAIRETSGGADTQYF. The CDR3 nucleotides are TGTGCCATCAGAGAGACTAGCGGGGGGGCGGATACGCAGTATTTT.

This chain joins TRBV5-8 and TRBJ1-6; weak D call: TRBD1 (5 bases). CDR3 length: 13 residues. Trimming removed 7 bases at V and 6 bases at J, with 11 bases between. CDR1 and CDR2 from the germline V gene are SGHTS and YDEGEE. In DNA, the CDR3 is TGTGCCAGCGTTGGCAGGGCTAATTCACCCCTCCACTTT. Translation gives CASVGRANSPLHF.

V gene TRBV5-1 combines with J gene TRBJ1-5; D not certain. Trimming stripped 4 bases from V and 7 bases from J, with 18 bases between. The CDR3 runs to 15 residues. The V gene's germline CDR1 is SGHRS and CDR2 YFSETQ. The chain's CDR3 is CASSVGGRQHQPQHF. CDR3 bases: TGCGCCAGCAGCGTTGGAGGCCGCCAGCACCAGCCCCAGCATTTT.

This clone came up a few times. V is TRBV12-5 and J is TRBJ2-3, with 7 bases identical to TRBD1. In germline, CDR1 is LGHNT, CDR2 FRNRAP. The CDR3 runs to 13 residues. Trimming at V came to 0 bases and at J to 10 bases, leaving 4 bases not matched to a gene. The CDR3 loop is CASGLVAGTAQYF. DNA for the CDR3: TGTGCTAGTGGTTTGGTAGCCGGGACAGCGCAGTATTTT.

This chain connects TRBV5-1 to TRBJ2-7, with D possibly TRBD1 on 5 matching bases. This CDR3 is 16 amino acids long. Germline V lookup: CDR1 SGHRS, CDR2 YFSETQ. V gave up 0 bases and J gave up 0 bases, with 13 bases separating them. CDR3 region: CASSLASDSSSYEQYF. The CDR3 DNA is TGCGCCAGCAGCTTGGCCAGTGACAGCAGCTCCTACGAGCAGTACTTC.

The genes are TRBV30 and TRBJ2-5, with 7 bases matching TRBD2. The germline V gene encodes CDR1 GTSNPN and CDR2 SVGIG (reference sequence). CDR3 length: 15 residues. V gave up 0 bases and J gave up 6 bases; unmatched junction bases: 10. The CDR3, as DNA: TGTGCCTGGAGTGTACTAAAAGGGAGGGGCCAGACCCAGTACTTC. This codes for CAWSVLKGRGQTQYF.

This chain connects TRBV28 to TRBJ1-6; a weak D match, TRBD1 (6 bases). CDR3 length: 15 residues. Trimming pared 8 bases from V and 6 bases from J, leaving 17 bases between. Germline CDR1 and CDR2: MDHEN and SYDVKM. CDR3 in DNA: TGTGCCAGCCCTCTCCGGACAGAACCTAATTCACCCCTCCACTTT. Its translation is CASPLRTEPNSPLHF.

The chain has TRBV19 and TRBJ1-2, with D possibly being TRBD1 (5 bases). From germline, CDR1 is LNHDA and CDR2 SQIVND (reference sequence). Trimming removed 3 bases from V and 7 bases from J, with 24 bases in between. CDR3 length equals 17 residues. The CDR3 nucleotides are TGTGCCAGTAGTATTGGTTGTTGTCCGCCTGGGGGGGGTGGCTACACCTTC. Protein sequence: CASSIGCCPPGGGGYTF.

This clone was found once. CDR3 in DNA: TGTGCCAGCAGTTCTCCCAGGGGGGCCACCGGGGAGCTGTTTTTT. Amino acid sequence: CASSSPRGATGELFF. This sequence joins TRBV27 and TRBJ2-2; D is possibly TRBD1 (7 bases). V was trimmed by 4 bases and J by 4 bases, leaving 13 bases between them. Per the germline V gene, CDR1 is MNHEY and CDR2 is SMNVEV (reference sequence). The CDR3 consists of 15 residues.

This clone has a single count. J is TRBJ1-1 and V is TRBV29-1; 8 bases line up with TRBD1. This CDR3 is 14 amino acids long. Trimming at V came to 2 bases and at J to 1 base, leaving 3 bases not matched to a gene. Per germline, CDR1 SQVTM and CDR2 ANQGSEA. CDR3 nucleotide sequence: TGCAGCGTTGAAACTACAGGGGGGAACACTGAAGCTTTCTTT. It yields the protein CSVETTGGNTEAFF.

Only one count was recorded for this clone. The rearrangement links TRBV4-1 to TRBJ2-1, with TRBD2 matching over 12 bases. This CDR3 has 16 residues. CDR1 and CDR2 from the germline V gene are MGHRA and YSYEKL. The V gene end was trimmed by 0 bases and the J gene end by 7 bases; junction bases not matched to a gene: 4. The CDR3 sequence: CASSQDPGLAGNEQFF. The CDR3 DNA reads as TGCGCCAGCAGCCAAGATCCCGGACTAGCGGGGAATGAGCAGTTCTTC.

The chain employs TRBV4-1 and TRBJ1-1; TRBD1 is a possible D gene (5 bases). Trimming shortened V by 3 bases and J by 0 bases, and 26 bases separated the two germline ends. CDR3 length: 20 residues. The germline gives CDR1 MGHRA, CDR2 YSYEKL. CDR3 sequence reads: CASSQALKVDRIGLNTEAFF. The CDR3 nucleotides are TGCGCCAGCAGCCAGGCGTTGAAAGTAGACAGAATTGGGCTGAACACTGAAGCTTTCTTT.

The rearrangement uses TRBV29-1 and TRBJ2-7, with TRBD2 matching 11 bases. This CDR3 is 14 amino acids long. Germline V gene data show CDR1 as SQVTM and CDR2 as ANQGSEA. V gave up 7 bases and J gave up 4 bases; unmatched junction bases: 9. CDR3 bases: TGCAGCGCAAAGACTAGCGGGGAACAGTACGAGCAGTACTTC. Amino acids: CSAKTSGEQYEQYF.

V is TRBV4-1 and J is TRBJ1-1; no reliable D call. V was clipped by 3 bases and J by 3 bases, with 11 bases between them. Germline V CDR1 and CDR2: MGHRA, YSYEKL. The CDR3 length is 14 residues. CDR3 sequence (DNA): TGCGCCAGCAGCCAGGTCCGGAGGGACACTGAAGCTTTCTTT. Translation gives CASSQVRRDTEAFF.

This clone was found once. This chain joins TRBV9 and TRBJ1-6, with no clear D. Germline lookup yields CDR1 SGDLS and CDR2 YYNGEE. The CDR3 sequence is 16 residues long. Trimming left V 0 bases short and J 10 bases short, with 17 bases between. The CDR3 reads CASSVGGAVTLSPLHF. CDR3 coding DNA: TGTGCCAGCAGCGTAGGGGGAGCTGTGACCTTATCACCCCTCCACTTT.

V usage is TRBV30 and J usage is TRBJ1-1; D unresolved. This CDR3 spans 11 amino acids. The V end was cut by 0 bases, the J end by 8 bases, with 7 bases between. Germline assignment: CDR1 GTSNPN and CDR2 SVGIG (reference sequence). The CDR3 sequence is CAWSVRREAFF. Here the CDR3 DNA reads TGTGCCTGGAGTGTACGGAGGGAAGCTTTCTTT.

This clone was found a few times. The J gene is TRBJ2-1, the V gene TRBV6-5, with a tentative D call TRBD2 (6 bases). CDR3 length: 14 residues. Per the germline V gene, CDR1 is MNHEY and CDR2 is SVGAGI. Deletions cut 8 bases from V and 5 bases from J, with 16 bases between. This CDR3 is CASGSLVADNEQFF. CDR3 in DNA: TGTGCCAGCGGGAGTTTGGTAGCGGACAATGAGCAGTTCTTC.